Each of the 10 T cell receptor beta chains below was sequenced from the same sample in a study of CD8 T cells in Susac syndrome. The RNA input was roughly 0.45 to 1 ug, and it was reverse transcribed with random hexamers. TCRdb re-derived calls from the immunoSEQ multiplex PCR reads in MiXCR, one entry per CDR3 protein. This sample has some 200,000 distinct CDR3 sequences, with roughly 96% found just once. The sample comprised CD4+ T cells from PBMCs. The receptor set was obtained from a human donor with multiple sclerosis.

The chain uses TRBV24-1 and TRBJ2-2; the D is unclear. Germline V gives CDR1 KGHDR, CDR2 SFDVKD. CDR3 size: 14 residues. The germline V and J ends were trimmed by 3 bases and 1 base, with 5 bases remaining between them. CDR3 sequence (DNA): TGTGCCACCAGTGATCTCGGGAACACCGGGGAGCTGTTTTTT. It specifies CATSDLGNTGELFF.

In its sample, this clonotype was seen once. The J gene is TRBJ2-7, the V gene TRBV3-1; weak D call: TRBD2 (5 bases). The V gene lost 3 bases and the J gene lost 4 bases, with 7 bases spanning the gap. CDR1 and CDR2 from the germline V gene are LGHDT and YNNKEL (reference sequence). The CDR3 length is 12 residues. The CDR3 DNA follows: TGTGCCAGCAGCCAGAGGGAGTACGAGCAGTACTTC. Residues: CASSQREYEQYF.

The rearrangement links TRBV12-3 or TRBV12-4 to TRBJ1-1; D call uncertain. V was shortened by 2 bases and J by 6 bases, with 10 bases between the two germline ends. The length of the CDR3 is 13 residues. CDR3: CASSLSLLPEAFF. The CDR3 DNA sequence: TGTGCCAGCAGTTTATCTCTCCTCCCTGAAGCTTTCTTT.

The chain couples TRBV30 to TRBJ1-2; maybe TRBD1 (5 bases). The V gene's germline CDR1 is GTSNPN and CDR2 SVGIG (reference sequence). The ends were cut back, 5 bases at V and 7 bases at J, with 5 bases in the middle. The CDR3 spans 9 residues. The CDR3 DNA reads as TGTGCCTGGGGGGGTGGCTACACCTTC. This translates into CAWGGGYTF. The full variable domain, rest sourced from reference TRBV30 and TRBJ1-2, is SQTIHQWPATLVQPVGSPLSLECTVEGTSNPNLYWYRQAAGRGLQLLFYSVGIGQISSEVPQNLSASRPQDRQFILSSKKLLLSDSGFYLCAWGGGYTFGSGTRLTVV.

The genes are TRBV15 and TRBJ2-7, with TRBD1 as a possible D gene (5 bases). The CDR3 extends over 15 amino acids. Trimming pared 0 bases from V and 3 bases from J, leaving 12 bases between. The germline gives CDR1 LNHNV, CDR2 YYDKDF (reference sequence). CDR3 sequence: CATSRDARAFYEQYF. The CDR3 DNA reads TGTGCCACCAGCAGAGATGCCAGGGCATTCTACGAGCAGTACTTC.

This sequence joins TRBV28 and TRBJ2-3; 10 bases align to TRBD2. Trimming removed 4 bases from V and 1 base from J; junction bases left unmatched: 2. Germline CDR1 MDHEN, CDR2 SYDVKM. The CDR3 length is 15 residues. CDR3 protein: CASSSLAGGTDTQYF. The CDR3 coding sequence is TGTGCCAGCAGTTCCCTAGCGGGAGGCACAGATACGCAGTATTTT. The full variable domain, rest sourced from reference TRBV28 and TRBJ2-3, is DVKVTQSSRYLVKRTGEKVFLECVQDMDHENMFWYRQDPGLGLRLIYFSYDVKMKEKGDIPEGYSVSREKKERFSLILESASTNQTSMYLCASSSLAGGTDTQYFGPGTRLTVL.

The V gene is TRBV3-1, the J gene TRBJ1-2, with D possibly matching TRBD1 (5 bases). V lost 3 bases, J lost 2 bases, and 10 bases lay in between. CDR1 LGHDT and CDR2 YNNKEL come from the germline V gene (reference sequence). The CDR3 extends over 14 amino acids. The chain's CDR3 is CASSQAGPNYGYTF. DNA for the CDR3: TGTGCCAGCAGCCAGGCAGGGCCAAACTATGGCTACACCTTC.

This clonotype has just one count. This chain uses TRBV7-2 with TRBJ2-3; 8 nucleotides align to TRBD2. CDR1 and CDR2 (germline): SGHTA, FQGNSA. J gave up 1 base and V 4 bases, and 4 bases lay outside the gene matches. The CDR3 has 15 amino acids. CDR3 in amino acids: CASSYGGARTDTQYF. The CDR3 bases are TGTGCCAGCAGCTACGGGGGGGCGCGCACAGATACGCAGTATTTT. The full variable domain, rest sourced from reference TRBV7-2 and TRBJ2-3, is GAGVSQSPSNKVTEKGKDVELRCDPISGHTALYWYRQSLGQGLEFLIYFQGNSAPDKSGLPSDRFSAERTGGSVSTLTIQRTQQEDSAVYLCASSYGGARTDTQYFGPGTRLTVL.

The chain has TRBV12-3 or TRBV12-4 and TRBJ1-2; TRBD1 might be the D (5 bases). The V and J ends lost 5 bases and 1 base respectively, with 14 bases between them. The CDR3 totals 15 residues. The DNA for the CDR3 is TGTGCCAGCAGTCCGGGACGGCTCGATAACTATGGCTACACCTTC. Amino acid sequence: CASSPGRLDNYGYTF.

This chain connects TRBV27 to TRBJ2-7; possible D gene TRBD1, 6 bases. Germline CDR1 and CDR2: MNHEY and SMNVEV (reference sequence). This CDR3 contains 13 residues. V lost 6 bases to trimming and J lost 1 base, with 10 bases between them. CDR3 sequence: CASSLGGSYEQYF. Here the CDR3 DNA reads TGTGCCAGCAGCTTAGGGGGTTCCTACGAGCAGTACTTC.